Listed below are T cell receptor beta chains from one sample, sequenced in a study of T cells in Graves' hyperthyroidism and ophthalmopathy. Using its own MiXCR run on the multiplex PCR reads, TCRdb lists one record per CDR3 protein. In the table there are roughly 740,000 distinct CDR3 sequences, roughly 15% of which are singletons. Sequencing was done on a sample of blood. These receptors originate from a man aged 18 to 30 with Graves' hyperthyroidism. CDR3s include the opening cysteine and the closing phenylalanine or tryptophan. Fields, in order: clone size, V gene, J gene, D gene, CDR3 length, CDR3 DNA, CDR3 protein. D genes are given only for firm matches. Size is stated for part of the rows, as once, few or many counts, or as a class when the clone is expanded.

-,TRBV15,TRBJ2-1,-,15,TGTGCCACCAGCAGAGATCCCCGGGGAGGAGAGACCCAGTTCTTC,CATSRDPRGGETQFF
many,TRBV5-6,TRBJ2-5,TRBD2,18,TGTGCCAGCAGCCCGGGACTAGCGGGAGCCCGTCTCGTGGAGACCCAGTACTTC,CASSPGLAGARLVETQYF
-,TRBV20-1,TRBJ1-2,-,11,TGCAGTGCTAGATGGGGAGGTGGCTACACCTTC,CSARWGGGYTF
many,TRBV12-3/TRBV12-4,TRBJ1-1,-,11,TGTGCCAGCAGACTCAATGGGGAAGCTTTCTTT,CASRLNGEAFF
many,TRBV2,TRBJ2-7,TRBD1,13,TGTGCCAGCAGGGGGGACAGGGTTTTGGAGCAGTACTTC,CASRGDRVLEQYF
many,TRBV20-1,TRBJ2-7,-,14,TGCAGTGCTAGAGGAAAACTAGGGGTCTACGAGCAGTACTTC,CSARGKLGVYEQYF
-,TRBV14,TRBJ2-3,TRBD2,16,TGTGCCAGCAGCCAAGAGGTTAGCGGGAGAAAAGATACGCAGTATTTT,CASSQEVSGRKDTQYF
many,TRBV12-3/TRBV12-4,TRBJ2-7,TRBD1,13,TGTGCCAGCACCCCCGACAGGGGCTACGAGCAGTACTTC,CASTPDRGYEQYF
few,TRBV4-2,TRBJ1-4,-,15,TGTGCCAGCAGCCAACTGGTTGCAGGGAATGAAAAACTGTTTTTT,CASSQLVAGNEKLFF
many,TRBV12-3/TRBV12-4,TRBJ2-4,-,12,TGTGCCAGCAGTTTAAAGTATAACATTCAGTACTTC,CASSLKYNIQYF
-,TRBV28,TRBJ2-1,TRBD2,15,TGTGCCAGTATAGTAAGCGGGAGCTCCTACAATGAGCAGTTCTTC,CASIVSGSSYNEQFF
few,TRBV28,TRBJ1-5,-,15,TGTGCCAGCACGGGGACAAAAGACGGGAATCAGCCCCAGCATTTT,CASTGTKDGNQPQHF
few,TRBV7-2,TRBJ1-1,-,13,TGTGCCAGCACCCTCGACACCCCGTTTGAAGCTTTCTTT,CASTLDTPFEAFF
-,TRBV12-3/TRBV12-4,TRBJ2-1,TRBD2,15,TGTGCCAGCAGTTTAGGGCCCGGGAGGGGGAATGAGCAGTTCTTC,CASSLGPGRGNEQFF
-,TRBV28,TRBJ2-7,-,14,TGTGCCAGCAGTTTATTCCGGGATTTTTACGAGCAGTACTTC,CASSLFRDFYEQYF
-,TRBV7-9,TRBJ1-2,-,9,TGTGCCAGCAGCCCCGGGGTCACCTTC,CASSPGVTF
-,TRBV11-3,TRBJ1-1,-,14,TGTGCCAGCAGCTTCCCGTATGGGGGCACTGAAGCTTTCTTT,CASSFPYGGTEAFF
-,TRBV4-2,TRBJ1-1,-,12,TGTGCCAGCAGCCAAGCGGGGCTTGAAGCTTTCTTT,CASSQAGLEAFF
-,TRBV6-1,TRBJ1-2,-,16,TGTGCCAGCAGTCCGAGGTTCTCCCCTGCCGGCTATGGCTACACCTTC,CASSPRFSPAGYGYTF
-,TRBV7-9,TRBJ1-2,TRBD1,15,TGTGCCAGCAGCCCCGCAGGGGGATTGTTGTATGGCTACACCTTC,CASSPAGGLLYGYTF
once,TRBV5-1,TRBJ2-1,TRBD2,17,TGCGCCAGCAGCCCGGGGGGAGCGGGAGAGTCCCACAATGAGCAGTTCTTC,CASSPGGAGESHNEQFF
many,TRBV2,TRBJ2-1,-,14,TGTGCCAGCAGTGAAGCGGGGACGAACAATGAGCAGTTCTTC,CASSEAGTNNEQFF
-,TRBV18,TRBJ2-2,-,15,TGTGCCAGCTCACCCTTAGTCGGGTCCACCGGGGAGCTGTTTTTT,CASSPLVGSTGELFF
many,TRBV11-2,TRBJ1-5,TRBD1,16,TGTGCCAGCAGCCCGCGACAGGGGAGAGGCTACCAGCCCCAGCATTTT,CASSPRQGRGYQPQHF
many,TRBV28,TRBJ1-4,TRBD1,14,TGTGCCAGCACCAGAGTAGGGGGCGAGGAAAAACTGTTTTTT,CASTRVGGEEKLFF
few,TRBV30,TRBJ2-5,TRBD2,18,TGTGCCTGGAATCGCCCCCGGAGAGCGGGAGGACATCAAGAGACCCAGTACTTC,CAWNRPRRAGGHQETQYF
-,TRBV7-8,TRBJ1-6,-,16,TGTGCCAGCAGCTTAGCTTCGACAGGTTATAATTCACCCCTCCACTTT,CASSLASTGYNSPLHF
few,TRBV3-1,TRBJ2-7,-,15,TGTGCCAGCAGCCAAGACTACGGAGCCCTTGGGGAGCAGTACTTC,CASSQDYGALGEQYF
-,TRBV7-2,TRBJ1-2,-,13,TGTGCCAGCAGCTCCCCCGGGCCAGGGGGCTACACCTTC,CASSSPGPGGYTF
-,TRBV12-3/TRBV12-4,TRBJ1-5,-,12,TGTGCCAGCAGTTTGCTGGCGGAGCCCCAGCATTTT,CASSLLAEPQHF
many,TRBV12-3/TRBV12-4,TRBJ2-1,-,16,TGTGCCAGCAGCCCTGCAAGCGAACCCTCCTACAATGAGCAGTTCTTC,CASSPASEPSYNEQFF
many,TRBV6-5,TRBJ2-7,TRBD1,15,TGTGCCAGCAGTTACGGTAACAGGGGCTCCTACGAGCAGTACTTC,CASSYGNRGSYEQYF
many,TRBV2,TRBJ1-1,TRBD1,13,TGTGCCAGCAGCCGGACAGGGTCTGCTGAAGCTTTCTTT,CASSRTGSAEAFF
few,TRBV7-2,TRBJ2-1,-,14,TGTGCCAGCAGCTTAGATTCTAGCAGCCGTGAGCAGTTCTTC,CASSLDSSSREQFF
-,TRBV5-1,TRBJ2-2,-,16,TGCGCCAGCAGCTTGGAATACTTGGACTTCACCGGGGAGCTGTTTTTT,CASSLEYLDFTGELFF
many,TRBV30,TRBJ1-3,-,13,TGTGCCTGGAGTGTACACTCTGGAAACACCATATATTTT,CAWSVHSGNTIYF
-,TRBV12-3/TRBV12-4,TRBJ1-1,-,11,TGTGCCAGCAGTGTACAGGACGAAGCTTTCTTT,CASSVQDEAFF
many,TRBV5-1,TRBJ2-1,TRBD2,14,TGCGCCAGCAAGAGCCTAGCGGGATCCAATGAGCAGTTCTTC,CASKSLAGSNEQFF
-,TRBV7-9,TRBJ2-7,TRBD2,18,TGTGCCAGCAGCCCCCATAGCGGGAGTGAAGGACCCTCCTACGAGCAGTACTTC,CASSPHSGSEGPSYEQYF
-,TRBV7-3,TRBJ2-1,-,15,TGTGCCAGCAGCTTATCCAGGGAAAGGGAGTATGAGCAGTTCTTC,CASSLSREREYEQFF
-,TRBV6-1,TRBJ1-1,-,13,TGTGCCAGCAAACCTTCCCTGGGCACTGAAGCTTTCTTT,CASKPSLGTEAFF